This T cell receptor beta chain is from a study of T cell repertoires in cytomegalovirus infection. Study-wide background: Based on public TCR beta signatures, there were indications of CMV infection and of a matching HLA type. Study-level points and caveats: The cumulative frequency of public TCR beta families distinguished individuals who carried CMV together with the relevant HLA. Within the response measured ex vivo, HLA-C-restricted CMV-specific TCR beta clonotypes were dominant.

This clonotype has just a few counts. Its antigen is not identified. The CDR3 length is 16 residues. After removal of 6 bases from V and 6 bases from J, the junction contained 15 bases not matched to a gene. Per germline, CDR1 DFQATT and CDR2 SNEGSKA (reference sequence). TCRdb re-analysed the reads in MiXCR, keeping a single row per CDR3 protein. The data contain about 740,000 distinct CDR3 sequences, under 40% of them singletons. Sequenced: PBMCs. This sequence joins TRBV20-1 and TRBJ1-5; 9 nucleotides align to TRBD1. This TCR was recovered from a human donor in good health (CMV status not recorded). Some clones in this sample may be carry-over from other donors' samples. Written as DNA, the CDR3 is TGCAGTGCCATAACGATGGGACAGGGAGACGGTCAGCCCCAGCATTTT. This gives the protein CSAITMGQGDGQPQHF.